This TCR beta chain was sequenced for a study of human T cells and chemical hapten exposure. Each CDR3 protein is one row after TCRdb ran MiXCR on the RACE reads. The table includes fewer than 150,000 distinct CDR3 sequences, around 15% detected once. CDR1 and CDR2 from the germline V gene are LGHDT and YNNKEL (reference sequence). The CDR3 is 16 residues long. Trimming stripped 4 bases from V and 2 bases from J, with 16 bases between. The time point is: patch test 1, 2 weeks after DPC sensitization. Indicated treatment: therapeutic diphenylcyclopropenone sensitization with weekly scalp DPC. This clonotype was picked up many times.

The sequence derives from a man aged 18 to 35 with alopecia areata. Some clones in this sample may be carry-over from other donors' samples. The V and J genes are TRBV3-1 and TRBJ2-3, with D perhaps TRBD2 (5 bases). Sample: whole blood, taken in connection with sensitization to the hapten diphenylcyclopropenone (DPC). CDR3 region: CASSPGKEAITDTQYF. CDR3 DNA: TGTGCCAGCAGCCCGGGGAAGGAGGCGATCACAGATACGCAGTATTTT.